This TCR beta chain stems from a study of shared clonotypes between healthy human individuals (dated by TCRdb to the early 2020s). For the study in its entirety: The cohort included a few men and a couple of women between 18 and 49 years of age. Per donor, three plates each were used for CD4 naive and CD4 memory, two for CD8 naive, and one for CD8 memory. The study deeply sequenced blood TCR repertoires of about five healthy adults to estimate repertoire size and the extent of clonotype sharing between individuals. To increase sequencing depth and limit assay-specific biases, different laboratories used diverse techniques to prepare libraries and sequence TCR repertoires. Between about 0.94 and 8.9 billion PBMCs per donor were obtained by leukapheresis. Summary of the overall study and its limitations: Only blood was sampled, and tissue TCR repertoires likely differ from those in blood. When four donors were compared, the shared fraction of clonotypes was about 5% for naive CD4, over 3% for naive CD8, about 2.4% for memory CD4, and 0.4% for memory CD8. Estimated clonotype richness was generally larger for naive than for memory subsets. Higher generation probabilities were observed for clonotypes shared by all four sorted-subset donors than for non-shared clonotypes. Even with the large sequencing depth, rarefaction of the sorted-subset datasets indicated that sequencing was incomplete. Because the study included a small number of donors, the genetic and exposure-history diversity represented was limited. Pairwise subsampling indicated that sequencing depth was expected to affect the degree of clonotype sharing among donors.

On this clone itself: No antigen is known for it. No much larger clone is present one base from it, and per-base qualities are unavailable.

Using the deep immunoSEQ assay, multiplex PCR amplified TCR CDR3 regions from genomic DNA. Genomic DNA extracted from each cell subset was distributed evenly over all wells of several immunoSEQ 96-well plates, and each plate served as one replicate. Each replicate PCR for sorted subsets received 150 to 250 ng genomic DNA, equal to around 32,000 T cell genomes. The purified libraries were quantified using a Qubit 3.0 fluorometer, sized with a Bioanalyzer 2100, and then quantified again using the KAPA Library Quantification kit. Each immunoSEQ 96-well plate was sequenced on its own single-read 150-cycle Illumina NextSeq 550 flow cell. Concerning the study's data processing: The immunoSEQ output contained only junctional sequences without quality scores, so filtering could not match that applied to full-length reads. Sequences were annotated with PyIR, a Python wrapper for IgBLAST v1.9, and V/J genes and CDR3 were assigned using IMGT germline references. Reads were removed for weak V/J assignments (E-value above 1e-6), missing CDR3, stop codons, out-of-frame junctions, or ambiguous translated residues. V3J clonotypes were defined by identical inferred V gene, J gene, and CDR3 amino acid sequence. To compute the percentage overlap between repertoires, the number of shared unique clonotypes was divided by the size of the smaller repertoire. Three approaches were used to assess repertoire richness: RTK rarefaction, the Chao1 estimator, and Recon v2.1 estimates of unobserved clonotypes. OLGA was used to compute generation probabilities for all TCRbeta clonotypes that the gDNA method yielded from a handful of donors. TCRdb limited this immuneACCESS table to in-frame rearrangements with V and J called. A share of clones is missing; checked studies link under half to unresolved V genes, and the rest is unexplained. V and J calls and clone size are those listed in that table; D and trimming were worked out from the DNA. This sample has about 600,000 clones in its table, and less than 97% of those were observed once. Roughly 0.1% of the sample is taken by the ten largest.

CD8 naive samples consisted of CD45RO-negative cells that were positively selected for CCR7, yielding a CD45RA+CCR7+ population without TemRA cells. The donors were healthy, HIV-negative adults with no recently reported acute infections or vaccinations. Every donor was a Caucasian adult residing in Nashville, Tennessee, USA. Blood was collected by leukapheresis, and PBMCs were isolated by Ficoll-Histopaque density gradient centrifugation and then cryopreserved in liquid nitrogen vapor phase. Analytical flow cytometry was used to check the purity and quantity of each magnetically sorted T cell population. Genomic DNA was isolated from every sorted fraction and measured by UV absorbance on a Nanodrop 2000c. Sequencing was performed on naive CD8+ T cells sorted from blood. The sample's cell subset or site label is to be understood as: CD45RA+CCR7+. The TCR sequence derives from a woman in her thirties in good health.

The CDR3 reads CASSLWSGESSGNTIYF. The nucleotide sequence is given as TGTGCCAGCAGCTTATGGTCGGGGGAGAGCTCTGGAAACACCATATATTTT. The rearrangement joined TRBV11-2 to TRBJ1-3; TRBD1 is a possible D gene, resting on 5 matching bases. From cysteine to phenylalanine, the CDR3 is 17 amino acids long. Just the 51-base CDR3 DNA is kept, in frame starting at base 1. The germline V gene gives CDR1 as SGHAT and CDR2 as FQNNGV. Relative to germline, V is 2 bases shorter and J is 0 bases shorter, with 14 bases between their ends. Where the CDR3 stops, the reference TRBV11-2 and TRBJ1-3 genes take over; the full variable domain is EAGVAQSPRYKIIEKRQSVAFWCNPISGHATLYWYQQILGQGPKLLIQFQNNGVVDDSQLPKDRFSAERLKGVDSTLKIQPAKLEDSAVYLCASSLWSGESSGNTIYFGEGSWLTVV.